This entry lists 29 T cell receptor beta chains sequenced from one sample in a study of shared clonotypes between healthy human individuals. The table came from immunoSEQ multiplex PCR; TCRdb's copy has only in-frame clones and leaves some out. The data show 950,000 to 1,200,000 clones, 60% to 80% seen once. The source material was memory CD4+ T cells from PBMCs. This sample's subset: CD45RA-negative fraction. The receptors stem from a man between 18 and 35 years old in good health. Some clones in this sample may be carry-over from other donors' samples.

This chain's CDR3 is CASSQRGLPDTGELFF. For the CDR3, the DNA is TGCGCCAGCAGCCAGAGGGGGCTTCCGGACACCGGGGAGCTGTTTTTT. J is TRBJ2-2 and V is TRBV4-1, with TRBD1 identical over 7 bases. CDR3 length: 16 residues. With V trimmed by 3 bases and J by 3 bases, 7 bases remained unmatched. The V gene's germline CDR1 is MGHRA and CDR2 YSYEKL.

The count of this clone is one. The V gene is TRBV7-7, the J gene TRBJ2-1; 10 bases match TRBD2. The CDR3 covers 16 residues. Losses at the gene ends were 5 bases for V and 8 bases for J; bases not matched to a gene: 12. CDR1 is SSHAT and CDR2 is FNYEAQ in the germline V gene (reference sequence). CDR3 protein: CASSPKSGRARDEQFF. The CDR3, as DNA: TGTGCCAGCAGCCCGAAGAGCGGGAGGGCCAGAGATGAGCAGTTCTTC.

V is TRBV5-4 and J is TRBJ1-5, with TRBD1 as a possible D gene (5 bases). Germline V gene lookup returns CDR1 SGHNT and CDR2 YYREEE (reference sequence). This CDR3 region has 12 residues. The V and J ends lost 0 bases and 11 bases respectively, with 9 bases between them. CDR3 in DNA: TGTGCCAGCAGCTTGGGCGGGGGAGCCCAGCATTTT. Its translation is CASSLGGGAQHF.

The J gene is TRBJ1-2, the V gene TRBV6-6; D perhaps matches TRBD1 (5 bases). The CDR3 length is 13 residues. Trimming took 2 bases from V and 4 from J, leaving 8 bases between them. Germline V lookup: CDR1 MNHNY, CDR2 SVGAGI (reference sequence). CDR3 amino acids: CASSYGGTYGYTF. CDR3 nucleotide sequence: TGTGCCAGCAGTTACGGGGGGACCTATGGCTACACCTTC.

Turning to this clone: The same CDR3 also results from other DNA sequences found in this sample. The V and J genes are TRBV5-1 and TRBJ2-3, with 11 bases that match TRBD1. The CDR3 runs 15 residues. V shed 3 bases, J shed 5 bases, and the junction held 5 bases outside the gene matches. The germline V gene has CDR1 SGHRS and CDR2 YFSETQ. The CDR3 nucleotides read TGCGCCAGCAGCTCCGGACAGGGGGCTGGAGATACGCAGTATTTT. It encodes CASSSGQGAGDTQYF.

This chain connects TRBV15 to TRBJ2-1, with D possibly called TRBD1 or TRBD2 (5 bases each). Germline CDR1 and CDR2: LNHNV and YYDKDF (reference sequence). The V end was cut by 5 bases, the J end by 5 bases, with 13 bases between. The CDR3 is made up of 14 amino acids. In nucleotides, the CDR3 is TGTGCCACCAGCCGCGCCGGGGCCGACAATGAGCAGTTCTTC. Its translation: CATSRAGADNEQFF.

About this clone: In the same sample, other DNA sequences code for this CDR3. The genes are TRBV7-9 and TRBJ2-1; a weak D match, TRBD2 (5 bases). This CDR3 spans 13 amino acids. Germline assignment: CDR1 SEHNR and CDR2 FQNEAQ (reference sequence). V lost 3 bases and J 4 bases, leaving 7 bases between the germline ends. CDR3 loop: CASSFGLYNEQFF. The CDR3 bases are TGTGCCAGCAGCTTCGGACTGTACAATGAGCAGTTCTTC.

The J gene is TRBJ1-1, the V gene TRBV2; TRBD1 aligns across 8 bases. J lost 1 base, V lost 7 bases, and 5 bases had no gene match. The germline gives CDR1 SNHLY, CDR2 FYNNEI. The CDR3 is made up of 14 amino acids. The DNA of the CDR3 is TGTGCCAGCATTCAGGGGGCGGGGAACACTGAAGCTTTCTTT. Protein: CASIQGAGNTEAFF.

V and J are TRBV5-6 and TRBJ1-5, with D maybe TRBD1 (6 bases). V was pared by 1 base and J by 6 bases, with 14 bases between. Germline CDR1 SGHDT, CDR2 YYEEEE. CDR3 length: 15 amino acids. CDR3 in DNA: TGTGCCAGCAGCTTGTTTCAGGGGCACAGTCAGCCCCAGCATTTT. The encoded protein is CASSLFQGHSQPQHF.

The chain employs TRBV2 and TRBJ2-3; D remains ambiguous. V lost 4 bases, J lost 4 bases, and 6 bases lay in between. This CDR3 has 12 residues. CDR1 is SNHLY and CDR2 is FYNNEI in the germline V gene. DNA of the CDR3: TGTGCCAGCAGTGCGCTCCCAGATACGCAGTATTTT. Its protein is CASSALPDTQYF.

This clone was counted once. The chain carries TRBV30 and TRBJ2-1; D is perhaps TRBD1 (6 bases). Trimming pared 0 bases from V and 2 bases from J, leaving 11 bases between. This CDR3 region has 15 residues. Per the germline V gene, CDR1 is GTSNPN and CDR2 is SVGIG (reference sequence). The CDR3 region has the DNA TGTGCCTGGAGTGTAAGGGGACATCCCTACAATGAGCAGTTCTTC. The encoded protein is CAWSVRGHPYNEQFF.

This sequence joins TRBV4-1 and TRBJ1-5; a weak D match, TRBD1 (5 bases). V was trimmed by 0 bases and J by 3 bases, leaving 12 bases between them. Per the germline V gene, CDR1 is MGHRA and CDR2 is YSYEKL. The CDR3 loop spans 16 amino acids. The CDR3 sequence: CASSQEGRQPNQPQHF. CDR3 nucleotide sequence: TGCGCCAGCAGCCAAGAGGGCCGACAGCCCAATCAGCCCCAGCATTTT.

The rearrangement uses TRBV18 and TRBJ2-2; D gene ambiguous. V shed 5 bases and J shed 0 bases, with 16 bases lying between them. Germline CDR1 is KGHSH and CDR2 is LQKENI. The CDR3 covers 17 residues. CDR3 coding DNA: TGTGCCAGCTCATCCAATGCTGCTCGAGCGAACACCGGGGAGCTGTTTTTT. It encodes CASSSNAARANTGELFF.

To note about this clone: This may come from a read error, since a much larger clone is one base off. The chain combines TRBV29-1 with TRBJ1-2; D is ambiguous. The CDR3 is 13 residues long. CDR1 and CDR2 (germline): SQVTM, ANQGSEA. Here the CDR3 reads CNVEGGANYGYTF. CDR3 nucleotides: TGCAACGTTGAGGGTGGGGCTAACTATGGCTACACCTTC. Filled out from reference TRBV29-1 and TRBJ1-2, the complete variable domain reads SAVISQKPSRDICQRGTSLTIQCQVDSQVTMMFWYRQQPGQSLTLIATANQGSEATYESGFVIDKFPISRPNLTFSTLTVSNMSPEDSSIYLCNVEGGANYGYTFGSGTRLTVV.

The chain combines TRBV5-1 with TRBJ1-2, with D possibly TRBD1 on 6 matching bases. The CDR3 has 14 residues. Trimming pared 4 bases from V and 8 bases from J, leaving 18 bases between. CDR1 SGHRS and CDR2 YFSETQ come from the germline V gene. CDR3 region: CASSPNLRGGGYTF. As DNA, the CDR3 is TGCGCCAGCAGCCCCAACCTCAGGGGCGGCGGCTACACCTTC. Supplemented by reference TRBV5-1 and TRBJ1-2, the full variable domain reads KAGVTQTPRYLIKTRGQQVTLSCSPISGHRSVSWYQQTPGQGLQFLFEYFSETQRNKGNFPGRFSGRQFSNSRSEMNVSTLELGDSALYLCASSPNLRGGGYTFGSGTRLTVV.

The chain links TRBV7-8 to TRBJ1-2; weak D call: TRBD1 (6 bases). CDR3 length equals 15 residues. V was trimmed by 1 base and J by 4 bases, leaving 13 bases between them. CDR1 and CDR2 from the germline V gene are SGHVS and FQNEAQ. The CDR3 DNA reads TGTGCCAGCAGCTTAGGTCGGGGGGCCATCTATGGCTACACCTTC. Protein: CASSLGRGAIYGYTF.

The CDR3 coding sequence is TGCGCCAGCAGACCAGGGCCGGGCGAGGAGACCCAGTACTTC. It yields the protein CASRPGPGEETQYF. The chain employs TRBV5-1 and TRBJ2-5; possibly TRBD1 for D (5 bases). Germline loops: CDR1 SGHRS, CDR2 YFSETQ. The CDR3 length is 14 residues. V lost 5 bases and J 5 bases, leaving 16 bases between the germline ends.

The chain's CDR3 is CASSSAPRQGYGYTF. In DNA form, the CDR3 reads TGTGCCAGCAGTTCCGCGCCTAGACAGGGCTATGGCTACACCTTC. The chain recombines TRBV28 with TRBJ1-2; TRBD1 matches 7 bases. The CDR3 length is 15 residues. With 4 bases clipped from V and 4 bases from J, the junction kept 9 bases outside the gene matches. Germline CDR1 reads MDHEN; CDR2 reads SYDVKM.

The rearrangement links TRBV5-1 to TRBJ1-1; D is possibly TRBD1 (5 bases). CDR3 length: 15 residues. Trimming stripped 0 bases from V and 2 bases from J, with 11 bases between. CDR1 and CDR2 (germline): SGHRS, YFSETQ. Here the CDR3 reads CASSLAGTDNTEAFF. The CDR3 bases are TGCGCCAGCAGCTTGGCAGGGACGGACAACACTGAAGCTTTCTTT. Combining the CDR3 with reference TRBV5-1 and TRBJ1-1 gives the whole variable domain KAGVTQTPRYLIKTRGQQVTLSCSPISGHRSVSWYQQTPGQGLQFLFEYFSETQRNKGNFPGRFSGRQFSNSRSEMNVSTLELGDSALYLCASSLAGTDNTEAFFGQGTRLTVV.

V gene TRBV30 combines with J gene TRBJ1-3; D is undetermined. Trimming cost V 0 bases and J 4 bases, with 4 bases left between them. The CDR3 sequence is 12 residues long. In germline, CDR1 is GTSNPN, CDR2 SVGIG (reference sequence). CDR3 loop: CAWSVRGNTIYF. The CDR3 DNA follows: TGTGCCTGGAGTGTACGGGGAAACACCATATATTTT.

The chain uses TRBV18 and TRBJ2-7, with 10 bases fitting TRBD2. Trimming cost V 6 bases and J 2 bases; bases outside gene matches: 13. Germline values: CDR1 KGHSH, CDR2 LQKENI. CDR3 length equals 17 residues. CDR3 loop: CASSRGLAGDLPYEQYF. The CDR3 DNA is TGTGCCAGCTCTCGGGGTCTAGCGGGAGATCTGCCCTACGAGCAGTACTTC.

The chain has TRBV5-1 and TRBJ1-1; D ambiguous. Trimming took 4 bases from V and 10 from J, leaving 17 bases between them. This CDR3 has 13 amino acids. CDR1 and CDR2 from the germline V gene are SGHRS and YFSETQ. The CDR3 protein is CASSTGDHLRAFF. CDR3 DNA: TGCGCCAGCAGCACCGGAGACCATTTGAGAGCTTTCTTT.

Here the CDR3 reads CASSFGQGPGQPQHF. The CDR3 coding sequence is TGTGCCAGCAGCTTTGGACAGGGGCCCGGTCAGCCCCAGCATTTT. The chain carries TRBV7-2 and TRBJ1-5, with TRBD1 matching 9 bases. The CDR3 spans 15 residues. The junction had 6 bases not matched to a gene; V was cut back by 3 bases and J by 6 bases. Germline-derived CDR1 and CDR2 are SGHTA and FQGNSA.

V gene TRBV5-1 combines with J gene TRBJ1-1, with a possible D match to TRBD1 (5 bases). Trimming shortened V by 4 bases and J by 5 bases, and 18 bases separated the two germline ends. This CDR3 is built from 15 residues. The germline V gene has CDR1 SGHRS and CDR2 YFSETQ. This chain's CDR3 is CASSPRTLTETEAFF. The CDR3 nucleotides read TGCGCCAGCAGCCCCCGGACCCTGACAGAGACTGAAGCTTTCTTT.

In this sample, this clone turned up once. CDR3 region: CASSLGREGFNEQFF. CDR3 DNA sequence: TGCGCCAGCAGCTTGGGGCGGGAGGGCTTCAATGAGCAGTTCTTC. The chain has TRBV5-1 and TRBJ2-1; 9 bases agree with TRBD2. The CDR3 length is 15 residues. Germline V gene data show CDR1 as SGHRS and CDR2 as YFSETQ. With V trimmed by 0 bases and J by 6 bases, 4 bases remained unmatched.

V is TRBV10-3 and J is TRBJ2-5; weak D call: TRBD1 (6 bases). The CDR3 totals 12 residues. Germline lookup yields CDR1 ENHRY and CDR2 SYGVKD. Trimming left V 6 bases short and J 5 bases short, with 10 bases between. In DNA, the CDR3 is TGTGCCATCAGCTACACAGGGGAGACCCAGTACTTC. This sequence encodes CAISYTGETQYF.

CDR3 region: CAISESSNQPQHF. CDR3 DNA sequence: TGTGCCATCAGTGAGTCCAGCAATCAGCCCCAGCATTTT. The rearrangement uses TRBV10-3 and TRBJ1-5; D remains ambiguous. The CDR3 totals 13 residues. CDR1 is ENHRY and CDR2 is SYGVKD in the germline V gene. Trimming removed 0 bases from V and 1 base from J, with 1 base in between.

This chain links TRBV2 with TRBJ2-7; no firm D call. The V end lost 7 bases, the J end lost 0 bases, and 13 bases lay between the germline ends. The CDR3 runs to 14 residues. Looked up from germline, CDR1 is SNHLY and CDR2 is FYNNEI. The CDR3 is CASMVDGSSYEQYF. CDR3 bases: TGTGCCAGCATGGTGGACGGAAGCTCCTACGAGCAGTACTTC.

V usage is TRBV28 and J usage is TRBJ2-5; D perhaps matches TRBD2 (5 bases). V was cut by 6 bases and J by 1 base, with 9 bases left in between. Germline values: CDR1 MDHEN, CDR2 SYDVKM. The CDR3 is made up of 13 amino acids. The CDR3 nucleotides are TGTGCCAGCAGGTTTGAGGGCCAAGAGACCCAGTACTTC. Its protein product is CASRFEGQETQYF.